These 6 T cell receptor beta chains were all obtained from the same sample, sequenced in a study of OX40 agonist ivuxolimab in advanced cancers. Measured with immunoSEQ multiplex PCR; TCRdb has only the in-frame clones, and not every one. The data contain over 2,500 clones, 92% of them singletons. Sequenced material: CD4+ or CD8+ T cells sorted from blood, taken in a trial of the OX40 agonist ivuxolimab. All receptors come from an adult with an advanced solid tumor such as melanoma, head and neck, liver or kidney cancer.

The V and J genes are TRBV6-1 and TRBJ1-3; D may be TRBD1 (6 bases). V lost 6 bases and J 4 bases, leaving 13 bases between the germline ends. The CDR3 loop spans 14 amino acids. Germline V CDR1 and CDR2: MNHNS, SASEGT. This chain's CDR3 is CASRSLGGGNTIYF. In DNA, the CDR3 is TGTGCCAGCAGGTCCCTAGGGGGGGGAAACACCATATATTTT.

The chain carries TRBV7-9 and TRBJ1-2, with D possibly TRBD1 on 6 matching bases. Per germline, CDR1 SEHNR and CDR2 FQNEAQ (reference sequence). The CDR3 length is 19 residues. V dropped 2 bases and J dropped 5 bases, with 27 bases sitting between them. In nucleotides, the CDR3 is TGTGCCAGCAGCTTAAACAGCCGGTGGGGGCCGGGACAAGCTTATGGCTACACCTTC. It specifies CASSLNSRWGPGQAYGYTF.

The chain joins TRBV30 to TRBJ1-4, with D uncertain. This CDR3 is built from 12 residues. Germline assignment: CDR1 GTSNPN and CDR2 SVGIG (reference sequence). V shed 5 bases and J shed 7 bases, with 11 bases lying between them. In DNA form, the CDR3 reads TGTGCCTGGGCGGGAGGAGGTGAAAAACTGTTTTTT. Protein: CAWAGGGEKLFF. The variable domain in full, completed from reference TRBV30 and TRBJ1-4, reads SQTIHQWPATLVQPVGSPLSLECTVEGTSNPNLYWYRQAAGRGLQLLFYSVGIGQISSEVPQNLSASRPQDRQFILSSKKLLLSDSGFYLCAWAGGGEKLFFGSGTQLSVL.

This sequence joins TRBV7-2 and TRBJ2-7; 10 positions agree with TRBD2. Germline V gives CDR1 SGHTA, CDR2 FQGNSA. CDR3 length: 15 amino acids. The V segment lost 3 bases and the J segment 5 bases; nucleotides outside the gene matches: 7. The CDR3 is CASSFASGGANEQYF. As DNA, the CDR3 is TGTGCCAGCAGCTTCGCGAGCGGGGGGGCGAACGAGCAGTACTTC.

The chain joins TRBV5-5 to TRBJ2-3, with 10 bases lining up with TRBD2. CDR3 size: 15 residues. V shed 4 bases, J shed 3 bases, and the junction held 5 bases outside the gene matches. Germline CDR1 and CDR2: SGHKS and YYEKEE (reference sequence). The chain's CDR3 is CASSQGLASTDTQYF. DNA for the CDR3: TGTGCCAGCAGCCAGGGACTAGCGAGTACAGATACGCAGTATTTT.

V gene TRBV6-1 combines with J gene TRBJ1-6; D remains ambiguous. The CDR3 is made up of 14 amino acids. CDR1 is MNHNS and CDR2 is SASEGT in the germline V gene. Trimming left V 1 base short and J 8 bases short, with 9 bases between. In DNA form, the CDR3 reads TGTGCCAGCAGTGAAGTGTGGCCTTATTCACCCCTCCACTTT. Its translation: CASSEVWPYSPLHF.